Listed below are T cell receptor beta chains from one sample, sequenced in a study of tumor and adjacent non-tumor tissue in lung cancer. TCRdb passed the multiplex PCR reads through MiXCR, listing each CDR3 protein once. The table records about 77,000 distinct CDR3 sequences, over 65% of them present only once. The sequenced sample was distant non-tumor lung tissue. These receptors came from a man in his sixties or seventies with non-small cell lung cancer. The CDR3 runs from the conserved cysteine through the conserved F or W. Each record gives: clone size, D gene, J gene, V gene, CDR3 DNA, CDR3 protein. The D gene is left open where the match is weak. The size entry is marked missing in some rows and otherwise reads once, few, many or a size class.

clone size: .
D gene: .
J gene: TRBJ2-7
V gene: TRBV29-1
CDR3 DNA: TGCAGCCCCTGGACAGTGCAGTACTTC
CDR3 protein: CSPWTVQYF

clone size: .
D gene: TRBD1
J gene: TRBJ2-5
V gene: TRBV11-3
CDR3 DNA: TGTGCCAGTAGCCAAGGACAGGGGGCACACGTAACCCATTACTTC
CDR3 protein: CASSQGQGAHVTHYF

clone size: .
D gene: .
J gene: TRBJ2-2
V gene: TRBV5-6
CDR3 DNA: TGTACCAGCAGCTTTGGAACCGGGAACTCAGACGGGGAGCTGTTTTTT
CDR3 protein: CTSSFGTGNSDGELFF

clone size: .
D gene: TRBD1
J gene: TRBJ2-1
V gene: TRBV5-1
CDR3 DNA: TGCGCCAGCAGCAGAGATCCGAGACAGGGGGCGCGGGAGCAGTTCTTC
CDR3 protein: CASSRDPRQGAREQFF

clone size: .
D gene: TRBD2
J gene: TRBJ2-2
V gene: TRBV4-1
CDR3 DNA: TGCGCCAGCAGAGCAAGAGGGTCTAGCGGGGTGCTGCGGGGAATCGGGGAGCTGTTTTTT
CDR3 protein: CASRARGSSGVLRGIGELFF

clone size: .
D gene: TRBD1
J gene: TRBJ1-5
V gene: TRBV12-5
CDR3 DNA: TGTGCTATTCGTTTGGGACAGGGGGTGGAACAGCCCCAGCATTTT
CDR3 protein: CAIRLGQGVEQPQHF

clone size: .
D gene: .
J gene: TRBJ1-6
V gene: TRBV7-9
CDR3 DNA: TGTGCCAGCAGCCCGACTTCGCCAAACTCCTATAATTCACCCCTCCACTTT
CDR3 protein: CASSPTSPNSYNSPLHF

clone size: .
D gene: .
J gene: TRBJ2-7
V gene: TRBV11-1
CDR3 DNA: TGTGCCAGCAGTTCCATGGAAACGACCTACGAGCAATACTTC
CDR3 protein: CASSSMETTYEQYF

clone size: .
D gene: .
J gene: TRBJ2-5
V gene: TRBV7-8
CDR3 DNA: TGTGCCAGCAGCTTTGGCCGTCAAGAGACCCAGTACTTC
CDR3 protein: CASSFGRQETQYF

clone size: .
D gene: .
J gene: TRBJ1-1
V gene: TRBV5-5
CDR3 DNA: TGTGTCAGCAGCTTAGGGTTAAACACTGAAGCCTTCTTT
CDR3 protein: CVSSLGLNTEAFF

clone size: .
D gene: .
J gene: TRBJ1-1
V gene: TRBV20-1
CDR3 DNA: TGCAGTGCTAGAGACAGTAACACTAAAGCCTTCTTT
CDR3 protein: CSARDSNTKAFF

clone size: few
D gene: TRBD1
J gene: TRBJ1-5
V gene: TRBV5-4
CDR3 DNA: TGTACCAGCAGCGTACAGGGGCGCAATCAGCCTCAGCATTTT
CDR3 protein: CTSSVQGRNQPQHF

clone size: once
D gene: .
J gene: TRBJ2-1
V gene: TRBV11-1
CDR3 DNA: TGTGCCAGCAGCTCGGGAGCTGGCAACGAGCAGTCCTTC
CDR3 protein: CASSSGAGNEQSF

clone size: .
D gene: .
J gene: TRBJ2-1
V gene: TRBV4-1
CDR3 DNA: TGCGCCAGCAACCTCGAGGTGGCTGAGCAGTTCTTC
CDR3 protein: CASNLEVAEQFF

clone size: .
D gene: TRBD1
J gene: TRBJ2-3
V gene: TRBV12-3/TRBV12-4
CDR3 DNA: TGTGCCAGCAGTTTAGGAACAGGGGGCAATCAGCTCCAGTATTTT
CDR3 protein: CASSLGTGGNQLQYF

clone size: .
D gene: .
J gene: TRBJ2-1
V gene: TRBV6-1
CDR3 DNA: TGTACCAGCAGCGGGACAGTGGAATTGGATGAGCAGTTCTTC
CDR3 protein: CTSSGTVELDEQFF

clone size: .
D gene: .
J gene: TRBJ2-2
V gene: TRBV29-1
CDR3 DNA: TGCAGCGCATTAGGGAATAGCTTCACCGGGGAGCAGTTTTTT
CDR3 protein: CSALGNSFTGEQFF

clone size: .
D gene: .
J gene: TRBJ2-7
V gene: TRBV29-1
CDR3 DNA: TGCAGTGTTGTGGCAAGTGGGGTGCACGAGCAGTACTTC
CDR3 protein: CSVVASGVHEQYF

clone size: .
D gene: TRBD2
J gene: TRBJ2-7
V gene: TRBV28
CDR3 DNA: TGTGCCAGCAGTTTACCCCCTGGGGTAGCGGGAGACTCCTACGATCAGTACTTC
CDR3 protein: CASSLPPGVAGDSYDQYF

clone size: .
D gene: TRBD2
J gene: TRBJ2-3
V gene: TRBV28
CDR3 DNA: TGTGCCAGCAGTATCTCCAGCGGGATAGGAATAGATACCCAGTATTTT
CDR3 protein: CASSISSGIGIDTQYF

clone size: many
D gene: .
J gene: TRBJ2-1
V gene: TRBV7-9
CDR3 DNA: TGTGCCAGCAGCTTAGGGGGCTCCTACAATGAGCAGTTCTTC
CDR3 protein: CASSLGGSYNEQFF

clone size: .
D gene: .
J gene: TRBJ1-5
V gene: TRBV4-1
CDR3 DNA: TGCACCAGCAGACGAGAGCCGACCTATAGCAATCAGCCCCAGCATTTT
CDR3 protein: CTSRREPTYSNQPQHF

clone size: .
D gene: .
J gene: TRBJ1-5
V gene: TRBV12-3/TRBV12-4
CDR3 DNA: TGTACCAGCAGTTCCGCTGGCCAGCCCCAACATTTT
CDR3 protein: CTSSSAGQPQHF

clone size: .
D gene: .
J gene: TRBJ1-4
V gene: TRBV28
CDR3 DNA: TGTGCCAGCAGTTTAAGGCCCCAACATGAAAAACTGTTTTTT
CDR3 protein: CASSLRPQHEKLFF

clone size: .
D gene: .
J gene: TRBJ2-3
V gene: TRBV6-1
CDR3 DNA: TGTGCCAGCAGTCAATCCAATCTTACGCAGTATTTT
CDR3 protein: CASSQSNLTQYF

clone size: few
D gene: .
J gene: TRBJ2-6
V gene: TRBV6-4
CDR3 DNA: TGTGCCAGCAGTGACTCACTTCGCTCTGGGGCCAACGTCCTGACTTTC
CDR3 protein: CASSDSLRSGANVLTF

clone size: .
D gene: .
J gene: TRBJ2-1
V gene: TRBV6-5
CDR3 DNA: TGCGCCAGCAGTTACCTCTCAGGGGCGACATACAATGAGGAGTTCTTC
CDR3 protein: CASSYLSGATYNEEFF

clone size: .
D gene: .
J gene: TRBJ1-5
V gene: TRBV11-1
CDR3 DNA: TGTGCCAGCACCCGTCGGGAAGTAAGAACGGATACGCAGCATTTT
CDR3 protein: CASTRREVRTDTQHF

clone size: few
D gene: TRBD1
J gene: TRBJ1-2
V gene: TRBV5-5
CDR3 DNA: TGTGCCAGCAGCTTGGAATATCTGGGACAGGGCAGTGGCTGCACCTTC
CDR3 protein: CASSLEYLGQGSGCTF

clone size: .
D gene: .
J gene: TRBJ2-3
V gene: TRBV5-1
CDR3 DNA: TGCGTCAGCAGCTTGGGACTCCCCACAGATACGCAGTATTTT
CDR3 protein: CVSSLGLPTDTQYF

clone size: .
D gene: .
J gene: TRBJ2-7
V gene: TRBV20-1
CDR3 DNA: TGCAGTCCTAGTAACCGCGGGAACACCTATGAGCAGTACTTC
CDR3 protein: CSPSNRGNTYEQYF

clone size: few
D gene: .
J gene: TRBJ1-5
V gene: TRBV12-3/TRBV12-4
CDR3 DNA: TGTGCCAGCAGTCCCACTGGCCAGTCCCAGAATTTT
CDR3 protein: CASSPTGQSQNF

clone size: once
D gene: .
J gene: TRBJ1-1
V gene: TRBV5-4
CDR3 DNA: TGTGCCAGCAGTTTCGGCAGGGTAATGACTGAAACTTTCTTT
CDR3 protein: CASSFGRVMTETFF

clone size: many
D gene: TRBD1
J gene: TRBJ1-5
V gene: TRBV12-3/TRBV12-4
CDR3 DNA: TGTGCCAGCAGTTCCTCAGGGGGTGACAATCAGCCCCAGCATTTT
CDR3 protein: CASSSSGGDNQPQHF

clone size: many
D gene: TRBD1
J gene: TRBJ2-5
V gene: TRBV6-2/TRBV6-3
CDR3 DNA: TGTGCCAGCAGTCGACAGGGTTACGGGACCCAGTACTTC
CDR3 protein: CASSRQGYGTQYF

clone size: .
D gene: .
J gene: TRBJ1-1
V gene: TRBV6-6
CDR3 DNA: TGTGTCAGCAGACTCCCTGGCACTGAAGCTTTCTTT
CDR3 protein: CVSRLPGTEAFF

clone size: .
D gene: .
J gene: TRBJ2-7
V gene: TRBV29-1
CDR3 DNA: TGCAGCCTTAAAAGGTCGGGACCAACCTACGAGCAGTACTTC
CDR3 protein: CSLKRSGPTYEQYF

clone size: .
D gene: .
J gene: TRBJ2-2
V gene: TRBV5-8
CDR3 DNA: TGTGCCAGCAAACAACTCCGACAGATCGGGGAGCTGTTTTTT
CDR3 protein: CASKQLRQIGELFF

clone size: .
D gene: .
J gene: TRBJ2-6
V gene: TRBV6-1
CDR3 DNA: TGTGCCAGCAGTGAAGGAGCCGGGGCCGACGTACTGACTTTC
CDR3 protein: CASSEGAGADVLTF

clone size: .
D gene: .
J gene: TRBJ2-3
V gene: TRBV4-2
CDR3 DNA: TGTGCCAACAGCCAGGTTAGTGGGGGGGCCCAAGATACGCAGTATTTT
CDR3 protein: CANSQVSGGAQDTQYF

clone size: .
D gene: TRBD1
J gene: TRBJ2-7
V gene: TRBV14
CDR3 DNA: TGTGCCAGCAGCCACCTCAACAGGGCAGGGGGTTATACTTTC
CDR3 protein: CASSHLNRAGGYTF

clone size: .
D gene: TRBD2
J gene: TRBJ2-1
V gene: TRBV20-1
CDR3 DNA: TGCACTGCCAGGGGGACTAGCGGGAGAATGGAAAATGAGCAGTTCTTC
CDR3 protein: CTARGTSGRMENEQFF

clone size: .
D gene: TRBD1
J gene: TRBJ2-7
V gene: TRBV29-1
CDR3 DNA: TGCAGCGTTGAAGATTGGCTGATAGGGGGCGAGCAGTATTTC
CDR3 protein: CSVEDWLIGGEQYF

clone size: many
D gene: .
J gene: TRBJ1-6
V gene: TRBV6-1
CDR3 DNA: TGTGCCAGCAGTGAAGCTTTGGGACTGCACAATCCTAATTCACCCCTCCACTTT
CDR3 protein: CASSEALGLHNPNSPLHF

clone size: .
D gene: .
J gene: TRBJ2-1
V gene: TRBV11-2
CDR3 DNA: TGTGCCAGCAGCTTGGGGTCTGGGGGGCACTACAATGAGCAGTTCTTC
CDR3 protein: CASSLGSGGHYNEQFF

clone size: .
D gene: .
J gene: TRBJ1-1
V gene: TRBV24-1
CDR3 DNA: TGTGCCACCAGTGATTTTCGCGACAGTAGTGAAGCTTTCTTT
CDR3 protein: CATSDFRDSSEAFF

clone size: few
D gene: TRBD2
J gene: TRBJ2-3
V gene: TRBV20-1
CDR3 DNA: TGCAGTGCTAGCGGGAGGGATGAGCAGTATTTT
CDR3 protein: CSASGRDEQYF

clone size: .
D gene: .
J gene: TRBJ2-2
V gene: TRBV11-2
CDR3 DNA: TGTGCCAGCAGCTTTCGGATAGGCACTTCCCCCGGGGAGCTGTTTTTT
CDR3 protein: CASSFRIGTSPGELFF

clone size: .
D gene: .
J gene: TRBJ1-1
V gene: TRBV11-3
CDR3 DNA: TGTGCCGGCAGCAGGTATCCTTGGCCTAAAGCTTTCTTT
CDR3 protein: CAGSRYPWPKAFF

clone size: .
D gene: .
J gene: TRBJ2-3
V gene: TRBV6-5
CDR3 DNA: TGTGCCAGCAGTTACTGGGGCGGCTCCACAGAAACACAGTATTTT
CDR3 protein: CASSYWGGSTETQYF

clone size: .
D gene: .
J gene: TRBJ2-3
V gene: TRBV29-1
CDR3 DNA: TGTAGCATAGACAGGCCGCAGGGCACAGATAAGCAGTATTTT
CDR3 protein: CSIDRPQGTDKQYF

clone size: .
D gene: .
J gene: TRBJ1-5
V gene: TRBV7-9
CDR3 DNA: TGTGCCAGCAGCAAGAGCGATGGGACCAATCAGCCCCAGCATTTT
CDR3 protein: CASSKSDGTNQPQHF

clone size: .
D gene: .
J gene: TRBJ2-7
V gene: TRBV5-4
CDR3 DNA: TGTACCAGCTGCTTGGGACCGGGACCGTCCTACGAGCAGTACTTC
CDR3 protein: CTSCLGPGPSYEQYF

clone size: once
D gene: TRBD1
J gene: TRBJ1-5
V gene: TRBV12-3/TRBV12-4
CDR3 DNA: TGTGCCAACAGTTTAGGGACAGGGGGCAATGAGCCCCAACATTTT
CDR3 protein: CANSLGTGGNEPQHF

clone size: .
D gene: .
J gene: TRBJ2-7
V gene: TRBV5-4
CDR3 DNA: TGTGCCGGAACGGCATACGGGACTGTAACTTATGAGCACTACTTC
CDR3 protein: CAGTAYGTVTYEHYF